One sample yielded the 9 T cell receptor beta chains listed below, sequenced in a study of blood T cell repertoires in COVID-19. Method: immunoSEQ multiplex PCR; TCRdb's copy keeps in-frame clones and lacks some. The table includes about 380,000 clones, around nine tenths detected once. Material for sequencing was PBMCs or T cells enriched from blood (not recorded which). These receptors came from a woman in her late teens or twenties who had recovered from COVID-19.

CDR3 sequence reads: CASRTGGDLYNEQFF. DNA for the CDR3: TGTGCCAGTAGAACAGGGGGTGACCTCTACAATGAGCAGTTCTTC. The chain couples TRBV19 to TRBJ2-1, with 8 bases aligning to TRBD1. The CDR3 runs to 15 residues. The V and J ends lost 6 bases and 3 bases, in that order; junction bases with no gene match: 7. Germline assignment: CDR1 LNHDA and CDR2 SQIVND (reference sequence).

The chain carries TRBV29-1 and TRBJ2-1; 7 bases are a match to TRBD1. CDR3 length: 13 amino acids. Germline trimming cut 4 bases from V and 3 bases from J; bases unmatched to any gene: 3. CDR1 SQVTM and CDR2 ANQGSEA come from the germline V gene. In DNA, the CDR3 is TGCAGCGTTGCCCGGGACAGCTACAATGAGCAGTTCTTC. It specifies CSVARDSYNEQFF.

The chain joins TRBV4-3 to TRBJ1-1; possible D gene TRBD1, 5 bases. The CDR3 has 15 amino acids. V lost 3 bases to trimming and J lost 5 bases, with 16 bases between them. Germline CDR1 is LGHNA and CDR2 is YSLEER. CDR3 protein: CASSQSRALRTEAFF. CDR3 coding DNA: TGCGCCAGCAGCCAGAGCAGGGCCCTGAGGACTGAAGCTTTCTTT.

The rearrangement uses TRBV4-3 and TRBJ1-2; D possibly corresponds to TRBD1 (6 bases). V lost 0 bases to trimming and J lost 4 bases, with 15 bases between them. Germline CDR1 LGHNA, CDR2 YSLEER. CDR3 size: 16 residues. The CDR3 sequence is CASSQDRGQSLYGYTF. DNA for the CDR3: TGCGCCAGCAGCCAAGATAGAGGACAGTCCCTCTATGGCTACACCTTC.

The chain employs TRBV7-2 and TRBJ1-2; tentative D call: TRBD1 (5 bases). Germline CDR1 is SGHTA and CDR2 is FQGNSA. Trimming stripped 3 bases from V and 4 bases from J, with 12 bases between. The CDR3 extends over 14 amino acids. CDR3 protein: CASSFGVGGYGYTF. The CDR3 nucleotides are TGTGCCAGCAGCTTTGGGGTGGGGGGCTATGGCTACACCTTC.

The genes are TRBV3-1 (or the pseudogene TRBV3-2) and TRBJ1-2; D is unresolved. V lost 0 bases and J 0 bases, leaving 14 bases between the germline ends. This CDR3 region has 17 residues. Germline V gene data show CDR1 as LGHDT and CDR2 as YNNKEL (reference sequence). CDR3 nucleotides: TGTGCCAGCAGCCAAGAGGAGCGGCAGACACCTAACTATGGCTACACCTTC. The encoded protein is CASSQEERQTPNYGYTF.

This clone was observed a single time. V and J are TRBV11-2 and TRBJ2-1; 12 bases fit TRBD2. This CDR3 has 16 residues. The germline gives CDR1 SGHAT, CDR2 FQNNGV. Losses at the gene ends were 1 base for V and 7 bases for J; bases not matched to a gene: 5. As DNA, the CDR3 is TGTGCCAGCAGCTTAGCTCCTAGCGGGGGGGCGAATGAGCAGTTCTTC. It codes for CASSLAPSGGANEQFF.

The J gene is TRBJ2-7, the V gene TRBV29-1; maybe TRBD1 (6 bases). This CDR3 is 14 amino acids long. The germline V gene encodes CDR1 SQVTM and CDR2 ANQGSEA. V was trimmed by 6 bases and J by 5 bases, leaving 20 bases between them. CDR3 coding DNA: TGCAGCGTCCTCCGGGACAAAGAAGCCGACGAGCAGTACTTC. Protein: CSVLRDKEADEQYF.

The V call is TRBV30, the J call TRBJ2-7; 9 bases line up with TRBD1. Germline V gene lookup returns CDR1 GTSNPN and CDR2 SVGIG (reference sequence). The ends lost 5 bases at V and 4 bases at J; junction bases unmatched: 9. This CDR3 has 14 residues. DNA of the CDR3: TGTGCCTGGGGGGAGGGACAGGGTATTTACGAGCAGTACTTC. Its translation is CAWGEGQGIYEQYF. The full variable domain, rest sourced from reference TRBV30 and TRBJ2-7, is SQTIHQWPATLVQPVGSPLSLECTVEGTSNPNLYWYRQAAGRGLQLLFYSVGIGQISSEVPQNLSASRPQDRQFILSSKKLLLSDSGFYLCAWGEGQGIYEQYFGPGTRLTVT.